This entry describes one T cell receptor beta chain. This sample was included in a study of blood T cell repertoires in COVID-19. Trimming removed 1 base from V and 6 bases from J, with 14 bases in between. The CDR3 is made up of 15 amino acids. CDR1 is SGHRS, CDR2 YFSETQ, per germline. Clones were sequenced by immunoSEQ multiplex PCR, and TCRdb holds only the in-frame ones, with some missing. The sample records roughly 98,000 clones, approximately 80% being singletons. The rearrangement joins TRBV5-1 to TRBJ2-1; TRBD1 might be the D (6 bases). This sequence originates from a man between 65 and 85 years old with active or convalescent COVID-19. Sequenced input: peripheral blood. The CDR3 is CASSLLGGFGNEQFF. CDR3 nucleotide sequence: TGCGCCAGCAGCTTGCTAGGGGGATTCGGCAATGAGCAGTTCTTC.